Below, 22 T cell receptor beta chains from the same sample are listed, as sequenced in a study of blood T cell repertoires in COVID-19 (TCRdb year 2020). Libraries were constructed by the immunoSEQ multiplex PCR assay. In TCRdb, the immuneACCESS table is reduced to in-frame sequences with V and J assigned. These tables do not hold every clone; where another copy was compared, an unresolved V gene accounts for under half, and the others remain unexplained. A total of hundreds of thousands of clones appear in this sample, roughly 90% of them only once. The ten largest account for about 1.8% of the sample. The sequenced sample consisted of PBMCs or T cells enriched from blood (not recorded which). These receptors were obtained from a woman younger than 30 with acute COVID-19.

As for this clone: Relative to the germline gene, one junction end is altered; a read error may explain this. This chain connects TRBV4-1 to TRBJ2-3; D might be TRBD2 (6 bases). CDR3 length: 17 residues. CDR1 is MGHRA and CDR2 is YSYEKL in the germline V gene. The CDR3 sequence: CASRQGGFVGRTDTQYF. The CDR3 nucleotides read TGCGCCAGCAGACAAGGAGGGTTTGTTGGGCGGACAGATACGCAGTATTTT.

The CDR3 loop reads CASRLSGSVEQYF. CDR3 bases: TGTGCCAGCCGGCTTAGCGGGAGCGTTGAGCAGTACTTC. The rearrangement uses TRBV6-5 and TRBJ2-7; 9 positions agree with TRBD2. Germline CDR1 MNHEY, CDR2 SVGAGI. V dropped 8 bases and J dropped 7; count of bases not matched to a gene: 9. The CDR3 loop spans 13 amino acids.

CDR3 loop: CATGRGNDYGYTF. Here the CDR3 DNA reads TGTGCCACGGGGAGGGGGAATGACTATGGCTACACCTTC. V usage is TRBV24-1 and J usage is TRBJ1-2; possibly TRBD1 for D (6 bases). V dropped 10 bases and J dropped 3 bases, with 14 bases sitting between them. Germline CDR1 is KGHDR and CDR2 is SFDVKD. This CDR3 has 13 amino acids.

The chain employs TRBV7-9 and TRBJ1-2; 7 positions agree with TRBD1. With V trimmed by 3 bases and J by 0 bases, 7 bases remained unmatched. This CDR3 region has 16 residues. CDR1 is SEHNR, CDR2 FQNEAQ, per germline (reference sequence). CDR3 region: CASSLGRGLSNYGYTF. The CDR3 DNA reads TGTGCCAGCAGCTTGGGAAGGGGGCTATCTAACTATGGCTACACCTTC.

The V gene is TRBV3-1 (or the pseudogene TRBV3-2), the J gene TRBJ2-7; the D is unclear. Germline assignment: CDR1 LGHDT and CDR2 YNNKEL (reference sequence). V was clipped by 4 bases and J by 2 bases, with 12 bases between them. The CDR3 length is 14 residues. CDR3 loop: CASSRSNLAYEQYF. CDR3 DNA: TGTGCCAGCAGCCGGTCGAACTTGGCCTACGAGCAGTACTTC.

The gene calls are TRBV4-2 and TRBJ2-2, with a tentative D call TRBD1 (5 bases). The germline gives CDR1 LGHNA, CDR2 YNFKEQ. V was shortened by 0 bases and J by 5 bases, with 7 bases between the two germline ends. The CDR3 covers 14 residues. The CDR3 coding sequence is TGTGCCAGCAGCCAAGAAGGGGAAACCGGGGAGCTGTTTTTT. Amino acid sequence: CASSQEGETGELFF.

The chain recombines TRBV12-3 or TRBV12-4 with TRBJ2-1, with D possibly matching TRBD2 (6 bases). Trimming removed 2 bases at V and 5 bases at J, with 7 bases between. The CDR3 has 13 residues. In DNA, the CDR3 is TGTGCCAGCAGTTTACCTAGCGACAATGAGCAGTTCTTC. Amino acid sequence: CASSLPSDNEQFF.

DNA for the CDR3: TGTGCCAGCAGTTCCCGTGAGCAGTACTTC. Translating it yields CASSSREQYF. The V call is TRBV28, the J call TRBJ2-7; no firm D call. This CDR3 contains 10 residues. Germline V gene lookup returns CDR1 MDHEN and CDR2 SYDVKM. V lost 4 bases and J lost 7, with 5 bases in between.

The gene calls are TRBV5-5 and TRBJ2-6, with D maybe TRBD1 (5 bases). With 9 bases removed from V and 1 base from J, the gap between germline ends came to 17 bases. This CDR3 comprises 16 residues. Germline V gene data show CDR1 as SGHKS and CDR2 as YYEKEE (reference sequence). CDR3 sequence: CATNRLSISGANVLTF. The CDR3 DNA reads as TGTGCCACCAACAGGCTTTCGATATCTGGGGCCAACGTCCTGACTTTC.

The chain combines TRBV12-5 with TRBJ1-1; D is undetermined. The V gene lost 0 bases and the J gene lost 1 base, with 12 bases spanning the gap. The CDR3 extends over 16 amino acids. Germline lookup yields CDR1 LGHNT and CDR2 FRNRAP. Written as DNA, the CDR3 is TGTGCTAGTGGTTTGGTACTGGGTCGGGAGAACACTGAAGCTTTCTTT. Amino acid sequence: CASGLVLGRENTEAFF.

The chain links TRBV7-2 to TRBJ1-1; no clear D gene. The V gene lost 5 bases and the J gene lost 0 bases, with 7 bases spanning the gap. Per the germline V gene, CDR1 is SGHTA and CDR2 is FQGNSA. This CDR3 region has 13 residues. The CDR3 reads CASSLELNTEAFF. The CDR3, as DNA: TGTGCCAGCAGCCTTGAGTTGAACACTGAAGCTTTCTTT.

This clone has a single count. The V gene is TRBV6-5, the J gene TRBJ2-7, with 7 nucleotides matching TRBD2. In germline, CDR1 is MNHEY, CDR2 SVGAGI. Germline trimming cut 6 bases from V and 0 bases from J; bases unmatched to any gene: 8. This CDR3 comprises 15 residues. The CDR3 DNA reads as TGTGCCAGCAGGGCGCTAGCGGATATCTCCTACGAGCAGTACTTC. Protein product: CASRALADISYEQYF.

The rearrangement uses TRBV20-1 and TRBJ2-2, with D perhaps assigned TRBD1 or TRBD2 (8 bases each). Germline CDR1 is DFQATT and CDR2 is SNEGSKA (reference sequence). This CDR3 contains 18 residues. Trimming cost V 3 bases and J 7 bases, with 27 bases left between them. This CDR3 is CSASGQGRTSTDGGELFF. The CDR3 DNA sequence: TGCAGTGCTAGTGGACAGGGACGGACTAGCACAGATGGCGGGGAGCTGTTTTTT.

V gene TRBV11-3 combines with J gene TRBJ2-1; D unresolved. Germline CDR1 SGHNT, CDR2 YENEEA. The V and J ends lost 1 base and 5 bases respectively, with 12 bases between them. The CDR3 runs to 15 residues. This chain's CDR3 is CASSLVAGAHNEQFF. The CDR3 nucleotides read TGTGCCAGCAGCTTAGTGGCAGGCGCGCACAATGAGCAGTTCTTC. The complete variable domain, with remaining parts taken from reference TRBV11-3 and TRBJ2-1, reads EAGVVQSPRYKIIEKKQPVAFWCNPISGHNTLYWYLQNLGQGPELLIRYENEEAVDDSQLPKDRFSAERLKGVDSTLKIQPAELGDSAVYLCASSLVAGAHNEQFFGPGTRLTVL.

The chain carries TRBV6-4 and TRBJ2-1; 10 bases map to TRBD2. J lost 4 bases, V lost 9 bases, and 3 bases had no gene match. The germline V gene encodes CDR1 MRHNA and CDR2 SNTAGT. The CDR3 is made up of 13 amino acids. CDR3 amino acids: CASASGGYNEQFF. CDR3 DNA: TGTGCCAGTGCTAGCGGGGGATACAATGAGCAGTTCTTC.

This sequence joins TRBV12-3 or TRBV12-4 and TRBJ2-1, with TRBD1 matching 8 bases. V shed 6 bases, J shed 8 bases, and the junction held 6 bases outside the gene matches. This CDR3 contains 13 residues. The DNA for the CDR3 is TGTGCCAGCAGAGACAGGGGTGGGGATGAGCAGTTCTTC. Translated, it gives CASRDRGGDEQFF.

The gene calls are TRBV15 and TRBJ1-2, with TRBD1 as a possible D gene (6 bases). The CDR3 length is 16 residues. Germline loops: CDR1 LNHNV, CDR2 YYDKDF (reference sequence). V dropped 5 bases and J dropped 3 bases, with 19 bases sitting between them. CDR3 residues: CATSRPQETGYYGYTF. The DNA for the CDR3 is TGTGCCACCAGCCGGCCCCAGGAGACAGGCTACTATGGCTACACCTTC.

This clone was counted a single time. The CDR3 sequence: CASSSRLASTDTQYF. CDR3 sequence (DNA): TGTGCCAGCAGCTCGCGACTAGCTAGCACAGATACGCAGTATTTT. The gene calls are TRBV7-9 and TRBJ2-3; 7 bases agree with TRBD2. Unmatched junction bases numbered 4, after V lost 4 bases and J lost 0 bases. Germline assignment: CDR1 SEHNR and CDR2 FQNEAQ (reference sequence). The CDR3 has 15 residues.

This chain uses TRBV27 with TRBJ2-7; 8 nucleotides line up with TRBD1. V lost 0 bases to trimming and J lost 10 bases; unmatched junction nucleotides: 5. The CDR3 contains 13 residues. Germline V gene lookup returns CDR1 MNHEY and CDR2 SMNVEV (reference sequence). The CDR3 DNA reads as TGTGCCAGCAGTTTATCGTTCAGGGGGCCCCAGTACTTC. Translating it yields CASSLSFRGPQYF.

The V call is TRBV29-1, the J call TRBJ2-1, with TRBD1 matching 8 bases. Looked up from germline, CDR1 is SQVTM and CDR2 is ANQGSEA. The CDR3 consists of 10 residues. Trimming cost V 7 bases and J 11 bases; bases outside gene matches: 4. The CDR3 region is CSAGDRKQFF. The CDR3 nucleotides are TGCAGCGCTGGGGACAGGAAGCAGTTCTTC.

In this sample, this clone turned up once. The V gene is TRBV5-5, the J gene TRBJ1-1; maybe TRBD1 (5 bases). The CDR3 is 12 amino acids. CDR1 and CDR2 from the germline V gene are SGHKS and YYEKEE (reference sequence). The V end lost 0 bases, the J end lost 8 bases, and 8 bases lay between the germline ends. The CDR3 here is CASSLAGLEAFF. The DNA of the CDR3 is TGTGCCAGCAGCTTGGCAGGGTTGGAAGCTTTCTTT.

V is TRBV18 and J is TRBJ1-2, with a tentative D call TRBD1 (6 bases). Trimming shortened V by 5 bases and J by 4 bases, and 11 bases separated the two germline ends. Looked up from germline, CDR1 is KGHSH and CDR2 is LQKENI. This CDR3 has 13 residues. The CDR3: CASSSDRSYGYTF. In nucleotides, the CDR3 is TGTGCCAGCTCATCCGACAGGAGCTATGGCTACACCTTC.